The rows below give T cell receptor beta chains drawn from one sample of a study of cytomegalovirus exposure and HLA in healthy donors. Repertoires were generated with immunoSEQ multiplex PCR, while TCRdb's copy carries only in-frame clones and drops some. The profile shows approximately 90,000 clones, 76% of them singletons. What was sequenced was PBMCs. The receptors originated from a male donor in good health and CMV-seronegative. The conserved cysteine and the conserved F or W are not part of the CDR3 here. Some rows have no size entry. The others give once, few or many, or a class for an expanded clone.

CDR3aa	v_gene	abundance
ASSLGLLRAGNTIY	TRBV5-6	NA
ASSRGLAGSAGELF	TRBV4-1	few
ASSHRTSGEYNEQF	TRBV4-3	NA
ASSLVQGAPQETQY	TRBV5-1	few
ASNGGGLAVGTEAF	TRBV2	NA
ASSPLGREGNQPQH	TRBV2	few
ASSVRLAEPTGELF	TRBV9	NA
ASSSYRGRSSGYT	TRBV11-2	NA
ASSFRGGPNYGYT	TRBV28	NA
ASTPGTLKNIQY	TRBV28	few
ASSSGTGPYEQY	TRBV5-4	NA
ASSPGGGGSWGEQY	TRBV5-4	NA
ASTIGGGNYEQY	TRBV5-4	once
ASSILAGTGGNTIY	TRBV19	NA
ASRDQDTGTGELF	TRBV6-6	NA
ASSTLQGTSSYYEQY	TRBV2	NA
ASDGFRDRASYGYT	TRBV28	NA
ASSLVDEQY	TRBV28	NA
SSSLEVSGTYEQY	TRBV7-9	NA
ASSLIGQNEQF	TRBV7-8	once
ASSTTGGEQY	TRBV6-5	NA
ASSQTTAEAF	TRBV5-6	NA
ASSSGRYGTEAF	TRBV13	NA
ASSGITPGNEQF	TRBV5-1	NA
ASRSPSTGELF	TRBV27	NA
ASSFTSGSTQY	TRBV11-3	few
ASSPARSSGANVLT	TRBV7-9	NA
ASSQDVSRSRV	TRBV4-3	NA
SARAAGFAGYT	TRBV29-1	NA
AWSTSGGSGNQPQH	TRBV30	NA
ASSPGAEAF	TRBV5-1	NA
ASSLGKPNEKLF	TRBV7-8	NA
ASSLARGDRGVYEKY	TRBV7-2	NA
ASSSTGEVGYGYT	TRBV28	once
ASKETECSNQPQH	TRBV21-1	NA
SSSSTSGQVTDTQY	TRBV7-9	NA
ASSLAGGRTDTQY	TRBV5-1	NA
ASSSRDRDPYEQY	TRBV28	NA
ASSLGSSPGRLF	TRBV5-6	NA
ASGYSTDQPQH	TRBV19	NA
ASSPGGPVDEQF	TRBV6-4	NA
ASMDSSPSSYNEQF	TRBV25-1	NA
ASSPRTGFYSPLH	TRBV6-5	NA
ASSQARDSAYEQY	TRBV4-3	NA
AISATGDGYT	TRBV10-3	NA
ASSSNPGPQETQY	TRBV5-1	NA
ASSPGQRDSPLH	TRBV7-9	NA
ASSPRKYSDGNTEAF	TRBV19	NA
ASRFSGGEFYGYT	TRBV6-6	NA
ASSLAGQQETQY	TRBV5-1	NA
ASSQRGTDTQY	TRBV23-1	NA
ASSIGLTNTEAF	TRBV19	NA
ASSYGQGAWAF	TRBV6-6	NA
ASSLAAATAGNEQY	TRBV7-2	once